The rows below give T cell receptor beta chains drawn from one sample of a study of blood T cell repertoires in COVID-19. Profiled with immunoSEQ multiplex PCR; TCRdb holds only in-frame clones, not every one. This sample has over 150,000 clones, with roughly 81% found just once. Input material: peripheral blood. The source of these receptors is a man in his forties with acute or convalescent COVID-19. Both conserved end residues are part of each CDR3. A D gene is named only where the DNA matches it firmly. Size is omitted from some rows. Given values are once, few, many or a class for expanded clones.

v_gene	d_gene	abundance	j_gene	CDR3nt	CDR3aa
TRBV4-3	-	once	TRBJ2-7	TGCGCCAGCAGCCAAGACCGGCGGCCTAGCTCCTACGAGCAGTACTTC	CASSQDRRPSSYEQYF
TRBV3-1/TRBV3-2	TRBD1	-	TRBJ2-5	TGTGCCAGCAGCCAAGCATCGGGACAGGGAGGAGAGACCCAGTACTTC	CASSQASGQGGETQYF
TRBV6-5	-	-	TRBJ1-3	TGTGCCAGCAGTCCTTTACCACGAGGTGGAAACACCATATATTTT	CASSPLPRGGNTIYF
TRBV2	-	-	TRBJ2-7	TGTGCCAGCAGTGAAGGGCCGGCGGGGGCCTACTACGAGCAGTACTTC	CASSEGPAGAYYEQYF
TRBV27	-	once	TRBJ2-1	TGTGCCAGCAGTTTCCCCTCGCGGAATGAGCAGTTCTTC	CASSFPSRNEQFF
TRBV5-6	-	-	TRBJ2-1	TGTGCCAGCAGCCCGGGTGGGTGGGGGGATCCACACAATGAGCAGTTCTTC	CASSPGGWGDPHNEQFF
TRBV5-4	-	-	TRBJ1-2	TGTGCCAGCAGCTTGTGGGGGCTCAACTATGGCTACACCTTC	CASSLWGLNYGYTF
TRBV4-1	TRBD2	-	TRBJ2-2	TGCGCCAGCAGCCAAGCGGGGGGGTTCACCGGGGAGCTGTTTTTT	CASSQAGGFTGELFF
TRBV5-4	TRBD1	few	TRBJ1-4	TGTGCCAGCAGTCGGACAGGGGGTACTAATGAAAAACTGTTTTTT	CASSRTGGTNEKLFF
TRBV14	-	few	TRBJ1-6	TGTGCCAGCAGCCAATTAGGGAGCAATTCACCCCTCCACTTT	CASSQLGSNSPLHF
TRBV11-2	TRBD2	-	TRBJ2-3	TGTGCCAGCAGCATGGGGACTATCGTAGATACGCAGTATTTT	CASSMGTIVDTQYF
TRBV6-2/TRBV6-3	TRBD2	-	TRBJ2-5	TGTGCCAGCAGTTACGGGACTAGCGGGAGCGGAACCCAAGAGACCCAGTACTTC	CASSYGTSGSGTQETQYF
TRBV6-2/TRBV6-3	-	-	TRBJ1-5	TGTGCCAGCAGTCCAATCGGGACACTCAATCAGCCCCAGCATTTT	CASSPIGTLNQPQHF
TRBV27	TRBD2	once	TRBJ2-2	TGTGCCAGCAGTTTAGGTTTAGGGCTAGCGGGGAACACCGGGGAGCTGTTTTTT	CASSLGLGLAGNTGELFF
TRBV10-3	-	-	TRBJ1-1	TGTGCCATCAGTGACCTTGGACAGACTGAAGCTTTCTTT	CAISDLGQTEAFF
TRBV5-1	TRBD2	-	TRBJ2-7	TGCGCCAGCAGCCCGGGGACTAGCGTTGCTACGCAGTACTTC	CASSPGTSVATQYF
TRBV6-6	-	-	TRBJ1-2	TGTGCCAGCAGTCCCACCCAAAGTGGAGGGTGGAGATCTAACTATGGCTACACCTTC	CASSPTQSGGWRSNYGYTF
TRBV7-2	TRBD2	once	TRBJ2-3	TGTGCCAGCAGCCCCCGGGGGGGAACAGATACGCAGTATTTT	CASSPRGGTDTQYF
TRBV5-6	TRBD1	-	TRBJ2-2	TGTGCCAGCAGCTTGGTACAGGGGCAATACACCGGGGAGCTGTTTTTT	CASSLVQGQYTGELFF
TRBV28	TRBD1	-	TRBJ1-1	TGTGCCAGCAGCCCCAGGACAGGGACTCACACTGAAGCTTTCTTT	CASSPRTGTHTEAFF
TRBV19	-	once	TRBJ2-2	TGTGCCAGTAGTGAGCCGACTACGATATCGAACACCGGGGAGCTGTTTTTT	CASSEPTTISNTGELFF